These T cell receptor beta chains were read from a single sample in a study of blood T cell repertoires in COVID-19. Profiling relied on immunoSEQ multiplex PCR, and the TCRdb table lists in-frame clones only, not all of them. The sample holds about 70,000 clones; around 85% are singletons and the top ten take 4% to 5.5%. Source material: peripheral blood. These receptors all come from a man of 80 years or more with acute or convalescent COVID-19. Each CDR3 is given with its conserved first and last residue. Each record gives: J gene, V gene, D gene, clone size, CDR3 protein, CDR3 DNA. A D gene is named only where the DNA matches it firmly. The size of a clone is reported for some rows only, either as once, few or many, or as a class for expanded clones.

J: TRBJ1-2
V: TRBV4-3
D: -
size: -
CDR3: CASSQVGTGYTF
DNA: TGCGCCAGCAGCCAAGTCGGTACGGGCTACACCTTC

J: TRBJ1-1
V: TRBV7-9
D: -
size: -
CDR3: CASSLVAGGGANTEAFF
DNA: TGTGCCAGCAGCTTAGTGGCAGGTGGAGGGGCGAACACTGAAGCTTTCTTT

J: TRBJ1-2
V: TRBV5-1
D: TRBD1
size: -
CDR3: CASSPDRAWYGYTF
DNA: TGCGCCAGCAGCCCGGACAGGGCCTGGTATGGCTACACCTTC

J: TRBJ2-3
V: TRBV10-3
D: TRBD2
size: -
CDR3: CAISEIVSSGSTDTQYF
DNA: TGTGCCATCAGTGAGATCGTGTCTAGCGGGAGTACAGATACGCAGTATTTT

J: TRBJ2-6
V: TRBV19
D: -
size: -
CDR3: CASSIDESGRLSSGANVLTF
DNA: TGTGCCAGTAGTATAGATGAGTCCGGCAGGCTAAGCTCTGGGGCCAACGTCCTGACTTTC

J: TRBJ1-3
V: TRBV30
D: -
size: -
CDR3: CAWNSRRSSGNTIYF
DNA: TGTGCCTGGAATAGTAGGCGGAGCTCTGGAAACACCATATATTTT

J: TRBJ2-1
V: TRBV28
D: TRBD2
size: -
CDR3: CASSLSGGYNEQFF
DNA: TGTGCCAGCAGTTTGAGCGGGGGCTACAATGAGCAGTTCTTC

J: TRBJ1-1
V: TRBV3-1/TRBV3-2
D: -
size: -
CDR3: CASSQVGTSNTEAFF
DNA: TGTGCCAGCAGCCAAGTCGGGACATCCAACACTGAAGCTTTCTTT

J: TRBJ2-3
V: TRBV27
D: TRBD2
size: -
CDR3: CASSRVLAGGPDTQYF
DNA: TGTGCCAGCAGTAGAGTATTAGCGGGAGGGCCAGATACGCAGTATTTT

J: TRBJ2-1
V: TRBV7-2
D: -
size: -
CDR3: CASSPSASSYNEQFF
DNA: TGTGCCAGCAGCCCCTCCGCGAGCTCCTACAATGAGCAGTTCTTC

J: TRBJ1-2
V: TRBV7-9
D: -
size: -
CDR3: CASSNLDTDYGYTF
DNA: TGTGCCAGCAGCAACCTGGACACTGACTATGGCTACACCTTC

J: TRBJ1-2
V: TRBV5-6
D: -
size: -
CDR3: CASSLEEKAGEGYGYTF
DNA: TGTGCCAGCAGCTTGGAAGAAAAGGCAGGGGAAGGGTATGGCTACACCTTC

J: TRBJ2-1
V: TRBV11-3
D: TRBD2
size: -
CDR3: CASSLEQGGMRQFF
DNA: TGTGCCAGCAGCTTGGAGCAGGGAGGGATGAGGCAGTTCTTC

J: TRBJ1-4
V: TRBV30
D: TRBD1
size: -
CDR3: CAWSAPGQGVEKLFF
DNA: TGTGCCTGGAGTGCACCGGGACAGGGAGTCGAAAAACTGTTTTTT

J: TRBJ1-5
V: TRBV28
D: -
size: -
CDR3: CASSISSGTPTSYQPQHF
DNA: TGTGCCAGCAGTATCTCGTCCGGGACACCCACTTCTTATCAGCCCCAGCATTTT

J: TRBJ2-7
V: TRBV18
D: TRBD1
size: -
CDR3: CASSLGQTTYEQYF
DNA: TGTGCCAGCTCATTGGGACAGACCACCTACGAGCAGTACTTC

J: TRBJ2-7
V: TRBV28
D: -
size: -
CDR3: CASSFAGADGSYEQYF
DNA: TGTGCCAGCAGTTTCGCAGGCGCAGATGGCTCCTACGAGCAGTACTTC

J: TRBJ1-1
V: TRBV6-5
D: -
size: -
CDR3: CASRQGIRDTEAFF
DNA: TGTGCCAGCAGGCAGGGGATACGGGACACTGAAGCTTTCTTT

J: TRBJ1-5
V: TRBV7-2
D: -
size: once
CDR3: CASSQTPGGNNQPQHF
DNA: TGTGCCAGCAGCCAAACCCCGGGGGGAAACAATCAGCCCCAGCATTTT

J: TRBJ2-7
V: TRBV27
D: TRBD1
size: -
CDR3: CASSPTGTGSREQYF
DNA: TGTGCCAGCAGTCCTACCGGGACAGGGTCCCGCGAGCAGTACTTC

J: TRBJ1-5
V: TRBV28
D: TRBD1
size: -
CDR3: CASSLQDRDQPQHF
DNA: TGTGCCAGCAGTTTACAGGACAGGGATCAGCCCCAGCATTTT

J: TRBJ1-2
V: TRBV2
D: TRBD1
size: -
CDR3: CASSAQGAQFGGYTF
DNA: TGTGCCAGCAGTGCACAGGGGGCGCAGTTTGGTGGCTACACCTTC

J: TRBJ1-5
V: TRBV7-9
D: -
size: -
CDR3: CASSLGQGFGNQPQHF
DNA: TGTGCCAGCAGCTTGGGTCAGGGATTCGGTAATCAGCCCCAGCATTTT

J: TRBJ2-3
V: TRBV20-1
D: TRBD2
size: -
CDR3: CSASPPLAGGPVGTDTQYF
DNA: TGCAGTGCTAGTCCCCCACTAGCGGGAGGGCCGGTGGGCACAGATACGCAGTATTTT

J: TRBJ1-1
V: TRBV7-2
D: -
size: -
CDR3: CASSLAHRANTEAFF
DNA: TGTGCCAGCAGCTTAGCCCACAGGGCGAACACTGAAGCTTTCTTT

J: TRBJ1-3
V: TRBV10-3
D: -
size: -
CDR3: CAISAGSGNTIYF
DNA: TGTGCCATCAGTGCAGGCTCTGGAAACACCATATATTTT

J: TRBJ1-1
V: TRBV28
D: -
size: -
CDR3: CASSYTKRAEAFF
DNA: TGTGCCAGCAGTTACACCAAGAGGGCTGAAGCTTTCTTT

J: TRBJ1-2
V: TRBV27
D: -
size: -
CDR3: CASSFYPPQGGYGYTF
DNA: TGTGCCAGCAGTTTTTATCCCCCCCAGGGAGGCTATGGCTACACCTTC

J: TRBJ2-2
V: TRBV3-1/TRBV3-2
D: TRBD1
size: -
CDR3: CASTLRTGKNTGELFF
DNA: TGTGCCAGCACCTTGCGGACAGGGAAGAACACCGGGGAGCTGTTTTTT

J: TRBJ2-5
V: TRBV7-2
D: TRBD2
size: -
CDR3: CASSHGSGGQETQYF
DNA: TGTGCCAGCAGCCATGGGTCGGGGGGACAAGAGACCCAGTACTTC

J: TRBJ1-4
V: TRBV5-4
D: -
size: -
CDR3: CASSLGGSGNEKLFF
DNA: TGTGCCAGCAGCTTGGGGGGTTCGGGGAATGAAAAACTGTTTTTT

J: TRBJ2-1
V: TRBV24-1
D: TRBD2
size: -
CDR3: CATSDRSAGGAAYNEQFF
DNA: TGTGCCACCAGTGATCGGAGTGCGGGGGGCGCGGCCTACAATGAGCAGTTCTTC

J: TRBJ2-7
V: TRBV19
D: -
size: -
CDR3: CASSTEGTPQDEQYF
DNA: TGTGCCAGTAGTACTGAGGGGACACCTCAAGACGAGCAGTACTTC

J: TRBJ2-2
V: TRBV10-3
D: -
size: -
CDR3: CAITGYRDGELFF
DNA: TGTGCCATCACCGGTTACAGGGATGGGGAGCTGTTTTTT

J: TRBJ2-7
V: TRBV21-1
D: -
size: once
CDR3: CASSQKKGGKKYFSYEQYF
DNA: TGTGCCAGCAGTCAAAAGAAGGGCGGGAAAAAATATTTCTCCTACGAGCAGTACTTC

J: TRBJ2-1
V: TRBV10-3
D: -
size: -
CDR3: CAISDLNREGKQFF
DNA: TGTGCCATCAGTGACTTGAACAGGGAAGGGAAGCAGTTCTTC

J: TRBJ2-1
V: TRBV18
D: -
size: -
CDR3: CASSNSHSYNEQFF
DNA: TGTGCCAGCTCGAACTCCCACTCCTACAATGAGCAGTTCTTC

J: TRBJ1-6
V: TRBV28
D: TRBD1
size: -
CDR3: CASSPGGTGVRNSPLHF
DNA: TGTGCCAGCAGTCCCGGGGGGACAGGGGTTAGGAATTCACCCCTCCACTTT

J: TRBJ2-7
V: TRBV19
D: TRBD2
size: -
CDR3: CASSIVPPGLGFAEQYF
DNA: TGTGCCAGTAGTATAGTCCCTCCGGGACTAGGATTCGCCGAGCAGTACTTC

J: TRBJ2-1
V: TRBV6-6
D: TRBD1
size: -
CDR3: CASRSGQGTYNEQFF
DNA: TGTGCCAGCAGATCGGGACAGGGGACCTACAATGAGCAGTTCTTC

J: TRBJ2-7
V: TRBV2
D: TRBD1
size: -
CDR3: CASSEAPGERTGAYEQYF
DNA: TGTGCCAGCAGTGAAGCACCAGGTGAAAGGACAGGGGCCTACGAGCAGTACTTC

J: TRBJ2-1
V: TRBV9
D: -
size: -
CDR3: CASSVVGRLGNEQFF
DNA: TGTGCCAGCAGCGTAGTGGGGCGGTTGGGCAATGAGCAGTTCTTC

J: TRBJ2-3
V: TRBV7-9
D: TRBD1
size: -
CDR3: CATRTGATDTQYF
DNA: TGTGCCACAAGGACAGGGGCAACAGATACGCAGTATTTT

J: TRBJ2-7
V: TRBV5-4
D: TRBD1
size: -
CDR3: CASSFDRGLGEQYF
DNA: TGTGCCAGCAGCTTTGACAGGGGGCTGGGGGAGCAGTACTTC

J: TRBJ2-3
V: TRBV5-5
D: -
size: -
CDR3: CASSPSRIRGGSIDTQYF
DNA: TGTGCCAGCAGCCCCTCCCGAATTCGGGGAGGCAGCATCGATACGCAGTATTTT

J: TRBJ1-2
V: TRBV18
D: TRBD1
size: once
CDR3: CASSDRGDGYTF
DNA: TGTGCCAGTTCCGACAGGGGAGATGGCTACACCTTC

J: TRBJ1-1
V: TRBV4-3
D: TRBD1
size: -
CDR3: CASSQNIQGTTEAFF
DNA: TGCGCCAGCAGCCAAAATATACAGGGGACCACTGAAGCTTTCTTT

J: TRBJ2-5
V: TRBV11-2
D: TRBD1
size: -
CDR3: CASSFGQGGIETQYF
DNA: TGTGCCAGCAGCTTCGGACAGGGAGGTATAGAGACCCAGTACTTC